Listed here is a single T cell receptor beta chain. Antigen specificity is unknown. The data derive from a study of cytomegalovirus exposure and HLA in healthy donors. V shed 7 bases, J shed 4 bases, and the junction held 9 bases outside the gene matches. The CDR3 runs 15 residues. Germline CDR1 and CDR2: SNHLY and FYNNEI. PCR involved 60 Vbeta and 13 Jbeta primers. The repertoire was sequenced with immunoSEQ multiplex PCR; TCRdb's copy has only in-frame clones and lacks some. Its table lists about 200,000 clones. The study's findings and limits: Because they were indistinguishable, some V segments, including TRBV6-2 and TRBV6-3, were excluded.

The clonotype comes from a woman under 40 in good health and CMV-seropositive. Input material: PBMCs. The chain joins TRBV2 to TRBJ2-3; 9 bases map to TRBD1. The DNA of the CDR3 is TGTGCCAGCACCCGAGGGGGACAGGGAGCAGATACGCAGTATTTT. This codes for CASTRGGQGADTQYF. The full variable domain, rest sourced from reference TRBV2 and TRBJ2-3, is EPEVTQTPSHQVTQMGQEVILRCVPISNHLYFYWYRQILGQKVEFLVSFYNNEISEKSEIFDDQFSVERPDGSNFTLKIRSTKLEDSAMYFCASTRGGQGADTQYFGPGTRLTVL.